This T cell receptor beta chain was found in a study of CD8 T cells in Susac syndrome. Overall study findings and caveats: The study acknowledged a relatively small number of individuals in its TCR sequencing and HLA analysis.

The V gene's germline CDR1 is MRHNA and CDR2 SNTAGT. With 4 bases removed from V and 7 bases from J, the gap between germline ends came to 8 bases. This CDR3 has 12 residues. After extraction with the RNeasy kit, about 0.5 to 1 ug of the RNA was reverse transcribed using random hexamers. A multiplex approach, immunoSEQ multiplex PCR, amplified TCR beta CDR3 across 54 Vbeta and 13 Jbeta. MiXCR, run by TCRdb on the immunoSEQ multiplex PCR reads, gives a single entry per CDR3 protein. The sample carries about 69,000 distinct CDR3 sequences, around 93% recorded once. Controls matched for age and sex were healthy donors. TEMRA cells were FACS-enriched, unlike CD8+ and CD4+ T cells, which were negatively isolated. Concerning this clonotype itself: Its matching antigen is unknown.

The sample comprised CD8+ T cells from PBMCs. This sequence joins TRBV6-4 and TRBJ2-1; D remains unclear. The clonotype originates from a human donor in good health. CDR3 sequence reads: CASSGSLNEQFF. CDR3 DNA: TGTGCCAGCAGTGGAAGCCTGAATGAGCAGTTCTTC.